Presented here are 21 T cell receptor beta chains from one specimen sequenced in a study of blood T cells in healthy people across ages. With a J-beta primer mix and a sample-barcoded 5' primer, a second PCR ran about 7 to 11 cycles. MiXCR, run by TCRdb on the 5' RACE reads, gives a single entry per CDR3 protein. This table holds fewer than 1 million distinct CDR3 sequences, under 45% found once. Sequenced material: blood. Receptors originate from a man aged 55 to 70 in good health.

The chain uses TRBV28 and TRBJ2-1; D may correspond to TRBD1 or TRBD2 (5 bases each). Germline values: CDR1 MDHEN, CDR2 SYDVKM. Trimming pared 7 bases from V and 2 bases from J, leaving 21 bases between. CDR3 size: 17 residues. CDR3 coding DNA: TGTGCCAGCACCACAGGAAAGAGGGGAGCAACCTACAATGAGCAGTTCTTC. It yields the protein CASTTGKRGATYNEQFF.

V gene TRBV5-1 combines with J gene TRBJ1-2, with a weak D call TRBD1 (5 bases). Deletions cut 5 bases from V and 8 bases from J, with 16 bases between. Germline V gene lookup returns CDR1 SGHRS and CDR2 YFSETQ. The CDR3 spans 13 residues. CDR3 residues: CASRKQESGGYTF. In nucleotides, the CDR3 is TGCGCCAGCAGAAAACAGGAGTCTGGAGGCTACACCTTC.

The chain couples TRBV6-1 to TRBJ2-1; no clear D. The CDR3 covers 13 residues. Germline CDR1 reads MNHNS; CDR2 reads SASEGT. Deletions cut 7 bases from V and 0 bases from J, with 7 bases between. The CDR3: CASTRSSYNEQFF. CDR3 DNA: TGTGCCAGCACGAGGAGCTCCTACAATGAGCAGTTCTTC.

The rearrangement links TRBV4-3 to TRBJ2-7, with 13 bases lining up with TRBD2. Germline V gives CDR1 LGHNA, CDR2 YSLEER. The CDR3 length is 17 residues. The ends lost 0 bases at V and 4 bases at J; junction bases unmatched: 6. The CDR3 DNA is TGCGCCAGCAGCCAAGAGATAACTAGCGGGGGGGTTTACGAGCAGTACTTC. It encodes CASSQEITSGGVYEQYF.

The V call is TRBV29-1, the J call TRBJ2-3, with D possibly being TRBD1 (5 bases). Trimming removed 4 bases at V and 2 bases at J, with 13 bases between. Germline lookup yields CDR1 SQVTM and CDR2 ANQGSEA. The CDR3 has 14 amino acids. CDR3 in amino acids: CSVADTYTTDTQYF. The CDR3 DNA reads as TGCAGCGTTGCGGACACCTACACCACAGATACGCAGTATTTT.

The J gene is TRBJ2-4, the V gene TRBV5-1; the D gene is possibly TRBD1 (5 bases). The ends were cut back, 0 bases at V and 13 bases at J, with 20 bases in the middle. Germline V gene data show CDR1 as SGHRS and CDR2 as YFSETQ. The CDR3 totals 15 residues. The CDR3 reads CASSLEAGKFIEQYF. The DNA for the CDR3 is TGCGCCAGCAGCTTGGAAGCAGGGAAGTTCATTGAGCAGTACTTC.

The genes are TRBV12-3 or TRBV12-4 and TRBJ2-7; D call uncertain. Trimming stripped 5 bases from V and 1 base from J, with 9 bases between. The CDR3 runs to 13 residues. As DNA, the CDR3 is TGTGCCAGCAGTGTCTTGGCTTCCTACGAGCAGTACTTC. Protein product: CASSVLASYEQYF.

This chain connects TRBV20-1 to TRBJ1-6; 7 positions agree with TRBD1. Per germline, CDR1 DFQATT and CDR2 SNEGSKA (reference sequence). The CDR3 contains 17 residues. The trim removed 2 bases at V and 1 base at J, leaving 8 bases unmatched. The CDR3 region is CSARLDRPYSYNSPLHF. The CDR3 DNA follows: TGCAGTGCTAGACTGGACAGGCCATATTCCTATAATTCACCCCTCCACTTT.

The V gene is TRBV12-3 or TRBV12-4, the J gene TRBJ2-7; TRBD1 might be the D (6 bases). The V end lost 5 bases, the J end lost 9 bases, and 14 bases lay between the germline ends. The CDR3 totals 12 residues. CDR3 sequence (DNA): TGTGCCAGCAGTCCACCAGGGGAAAGGCAGTACTTC. Protein sequence: CASSPPGERQYF.

The V gene is TRBV7-6, the J gene TRBJ2-5, with a weak D call TRBD1 (7 bases). Germline values: CDR1 SGHVS, CDR2 FNYEAQ. The CDR3 is 17 amino acids. V gave up 7 bases and J gave up 11 bases, with 32 bases separating them. CDR3 region: CASTKGGGGQAYNEQYF. CDR3 DNA: TGTGCCAGCACCAAGGGGGGAGGAGGACAGGCCTACAATGAGCAGTACTTC.

The table lists this clonotype with a few counts. CDR3 nucleotide sequence: TGTGCCAGCAGACACGGGACAGGGGATCCCAACTATGGCTACACCTTC. Its translation is CASRHGTGDPNYGYTF. The V gene is TRBV6-2 or TRBV6-3, the J gene TRBJ1-2; 10 bases align to TRBD1. The V and J ends lost 6 bases and 2 bases, in that order; junction bases with no gene match: 9. The CDR3 is 16 residues long. Germline lookup yields CDR1 MNHEY and CDR2 SVGEGT.

The CDR3 here is CAGGQGWNEQFF. The CDR3 DNA reads TGTGCCGGGGGACAGGGTTGGAATGAGCAGTTCTTC. The J gene is TRBJ2-1, the V gene TRBV6-1, with 9 positions matching TRBD1. The CDR3 covers 12 residues. V was pared by 11 bases and J by 7 bases, with 6 bases of the junction left unmatched. The germline V gene has CDR1 MNHNS and CDR2 SASEGT.

This clonotype has a handful of counts. J is TRBJ2-1 and V is TRBV3-1, with 11 bases fitting TRBD2. Trimming took 0 bases from V and 6 from J; bases not matched to a gene: 4. The CDR3 has 16 amino acids. CDR1 is LGHDT, CDR2 YNNKEL, per germline (reference sequence). CDR3 coding DNA: TGTGCCAGCAGCCAAGATCTAGCGGGGGGCGCCAATGAGCAGTTCTTC. This encodes CASSQDLAGGANEQFF.

This clonotype showed up just a few times. The J gene is TRBJ1-4, the V gene TRBV12-3 or TRBV12-4, with D maybe TRBD1 (5 bases). Trimming removed 5 bases from V and 10 bases from J, with 17 bases in between. The CDR3 is made up of 14 amino acids. CDR3 region: CASSPGTVGGKLFF. The CDR3 DNA sequence: TGTGCCAGCAGTCCCGGGACGGTTGGTGGAAAACTGTTTTTT.

This chain uses TRBV5-1 with TRBJ2-1; D remains ambiguous. V was clipped by 3 bases and J by 6 bases, with 10 bases between them. Germline values: CDR1 SGHRS, CDR2 YFSETQ. This CDR3 comprises 13 residues. CDR3 DNA sequence: TGCGCCAGCAGCTCTCCCCGGAGCAATGAGCAGTTCTTC. Protein product: CASSSPRSNEQFF.

V is TRBV7-9 and J is TRBJ2-3; TRBD2 matches at 8 bases. Unmatched junction bases numbered 11, after V lost 4 bases and J lost 2 bases. The length of the CDR3 is 17 residues. Germline-derived CDR1 and CDR2 are SEHNR and FQNEAQ (reference sequence). The CDR3 is CASSSRTSLAPTDTQYF. The CDR3 nucleotides are TGTGCCAGCAGCTCGCGGACTAGCCTCGCACCCACAGATACGCAGTATTTT.

This clonotype came up a few times. The chain combines TRBV4-3 with TRBJ2-7; 13 bases match TRBD2. Germline CDR1 reads LGHNA; CDR2 reads YSLEER. The V gene end was trimmed by 1 base and the J gene end by 4 bases; junction bases not matched to a gene: 4. The CDR3 has 16 residues. CDR3 bases: TGCGCCAGCAGCCAAGGCGGGACTAGCGGGGTATACGAGCAGTACTTC. This gives the protein CASSQGGTSGVYEQYF.

This clonotype was observed a single time. The rearrangement links TRBV4-3 to TRBJ1-2; 7 bases map to TRBD1. The V and J ends lost 1 base and 2 bases, in that order; junction bases with no gene match: 4. The CDR3 consists of 15 residues. Germline-derived CDR1 and CDR2 are LGHNA and YSLEER. The CDR3 is CASSQVVRGNYGYTF. CDR3 DNA sequence: TGCGCCAGCAGCCAAGTCGTCAGGGGGAACTATGGCTACACCTTC.

This clonotype showed up just a few times. The V call is TRBV15, the J call TRBJ2-3; maybe TRBD1 (5 bases). With 0 bases removed from V and 2 bases from J, the gap between germline ends came to 15 bases. Germline V gives CDR1 LNHNV, CDR2 YYDKDF (reference sequence). There are 17 residues in the CDR3. CDR3 DNA sequence: TGTGCCACCAGCAGAGACAGGGCGGCCAGAACCACAGATACGCAGTATTTT. Its protein product is CATSRDRAARTTDTQYF.

This clonotype was observed a few times. This chain connects TRBV5-5 to TRBJ1-1; no definite D call. Germline loops: CDR1 SGHKS, CDR2 YYEKEE (reference sequence). Trimming took 1 base from V and 8 from J, leaving 12 bases between them. The CDR3 sequence is 13 residues long. The CDR3 reads CASSLFSLGEAFF. DNA of the CDR3: TGTGCCAGCAGCTTGTTCAGCTTAGGGGAAGCTTTCTTT.

The chain combines TRBV20-1 with TRBJ2-5, with D hard to call. The CDR3 contains 13 residues. Germline assignment: CDR1 DFQATT and CDR2 SNEGSKA (reference sequence). The CDR3 DNA sequence: TGCAGCCTTCCGTCCCCACAGCTGGAGACCCAGTACTTC. It encodes CSLPSPQLETQYF.